The TCR beta chain described here comes from a study of CD8 T cells in ankylosing spondylitis. General study points: Several highly homologous variants made up a TCR beta motif, and this motif appeared characteristic of ankylosing spondylitis blood. Significantly higher representation of disease-linked clones was reported for matched ankylosing spondylitis synovial fluid. Previous work reported some of these motif variants in the synovial fluid and blood of reactive arthritis.

In its sample, this clonotype was seen a few times. Its antigen is unidentified. Preparation of TCR beta libraries was done by quantitative 5'-RACE with molecular barcodes. From the 5' RACE reads, TCRdb called clonotypes with MiXCR, one entry per CDR3 protein. The sample consists of 450,000 or so distinct CDR3 sequences, more than 25% of them appearing once. This sequence was found in a male donor with ankylosing spondylitis. Sequenced material: blood, either unsorted or a sorted T cell fraction (not recorded which).

This CDR3 is CASSFIPYNEQFF. In DNA form, the CDR3 reads TGTGCCAGCAGCTTTATACCCTACAATGAGCAGTTCTTC. This chain links TRBV11-3 with TRBJ2-1; D unclear. The CDR3 covers 13 residues. V lost 3 bases, J lost 2 bases, and 5 bases lay in between. From germline, CDR1 is SGHNT and CDR2 YENEEA.